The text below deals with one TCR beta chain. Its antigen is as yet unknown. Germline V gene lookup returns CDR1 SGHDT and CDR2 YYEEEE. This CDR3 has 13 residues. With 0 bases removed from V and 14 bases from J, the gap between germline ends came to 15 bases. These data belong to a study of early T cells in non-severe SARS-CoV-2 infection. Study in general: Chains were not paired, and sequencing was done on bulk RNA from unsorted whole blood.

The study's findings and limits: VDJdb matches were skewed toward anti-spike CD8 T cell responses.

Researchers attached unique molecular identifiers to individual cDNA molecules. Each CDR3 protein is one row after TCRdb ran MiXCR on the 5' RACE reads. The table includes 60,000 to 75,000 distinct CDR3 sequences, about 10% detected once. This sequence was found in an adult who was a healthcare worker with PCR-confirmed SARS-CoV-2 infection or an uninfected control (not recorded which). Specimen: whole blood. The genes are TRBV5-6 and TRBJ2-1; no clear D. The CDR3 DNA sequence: TGTGCCAGCAGCTTGGAAGCCTGGGCTAGGGAGTTCTTC. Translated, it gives CASSLEAWAREFF.